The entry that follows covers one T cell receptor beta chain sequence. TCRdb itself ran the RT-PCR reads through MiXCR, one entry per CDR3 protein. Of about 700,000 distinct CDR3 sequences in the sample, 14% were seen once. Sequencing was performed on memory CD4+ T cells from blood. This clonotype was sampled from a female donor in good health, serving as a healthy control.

Here the CDR3 reads CASSLWDSENYGYTF. CDR3 sequence (DNA): TGTGCCAGCAGTTTATGGGACAGTGAGAACTATGGCTACACCTTC. This rearrangement joins TRBV6-6 to TRBJ1-2, with 7 bases that match TRBD1. Germline lookup yields CDR1 MNHNY and CDR2 SVGAGI (reference sequence). This CDR3 spans 15 amino acids. J lost 2 bases, V lost 4 bases, and 7 bases had no gene match.